This record concerns one T cell receptor beta chain sequence. Other DNA sequences within the sample encode an identical CDR3. Looked up from germline, CDR1 is SGDLS and CDR2 is YYNGEE. V was clipped by 3 bases and J by 2 bases; unmatched bases: 8. The CDR3 extends over 16 amino acids. The data belong to a study of cytomegalovirus exposure and HLA in healthy donors. PCR involved 60 Vbeta and 13 Jbeta primers. Measured with immunoSEQ multiplex PCR; TCRdb has only the in-frame clones, and not every one. Of 150,000 to 200,000 clones listed, about four fifths are singletons. The V call is TRBV9, the J call TRBJ2-3, with 8 bases lining up with TRBD1. This clonotype originated in a boy between 2 and 15 years old in good health and CMV-seronegative. Sequencing input: PBMCs. The chain's CDR3 is CASSGPLTGATDTQYF. In DNA form, the CDR3 reads TGTGCCAGCAGCGGTCCCTTGACAGGGGCCACAGATACGCAGTATTTT. Full variable domain (remainder filled in from reference TRBV9 and TRBJ2-3): DSGVTQTPKHLITATGQRVTLRCSPRSGDLSVYWYQQSLDQGLQFLIQYYNGEERAKGNILERFSAQQFPDLHSELNLSSLELGDSALYFCASSGPLTGATDTQYFGPGTRLTVL.